The next 11 T cell receptor beta chains were all read from a single sample in a study of CD8 T cells in ankylosing spondylitis (TCRdb year 2017). Study-wide findings and limitations: Blood from ankylosing spondylitis patients appeared to be characterized by a TCR beta motif made up of several highly homologous amino acid variants.

Library prep was done by 5' RACE. Sequencing used an Illumina HiSeq 2500. TCRdb reworked the public reads: Q25 trimming with fastp, MiXCR clone assembly, productive beta chains retained. Rows with one shared CDR3 protein collapse into an entry with the most common genes and DNA. This sample lists 250,000 to 350,000 distinct CDR3 sequences; roughly 8% were detected once. About 15% of the sample rests with the top ten. For these TCRs, the target antigens are not known. The sequencing input was blood, either unsorted or a sorted T cell fraction (not recorded which). These receptors were collected from a male donor with ankylosing spondylitis.

The chain employs TRBV6-2 or TRBV6-3 and TRBJ1-5; D gene unclear. Germline-derived CDR1 and CDR2 are MNHEY and SVGEGT. Deletions cut 8 bases from V and 2 bases from J, with 10 bases between. This CDR3 is 13 amino acids long. In DNA form, the CDR3 reads TGTGCCAGCCAGCTTCTCGGCAATCAGCCCCAGCATTTT. Translated: CASQLLGNQPQHF.

This clonotype occurred a few times. The genes are TRBV25-1 and TRBJ1-5, with D perhaps matching TRBD1 (6 bases). V was clipped by 4 bases and J by 6 bases, with 16 bases between them. The CDR3 is 15 amino acids. Looked up from germline, CDR1 is MGHDK and CDR2 is SYGVNS. The DNA of the CDR3 is TGTGCCAGCAGTGGGCCGCCAGGGGAGGCTCAGCCCCAGCATTTT. It codes for CASSGPPGEAQPQHF.

This clonotype was seen only a few times. This chain uses TRBV12-3 or TRBV12-4 with TRBJ2-5; the D is unclear. V was pared by 3 bases and J by 4 bases, with 6 bases between. CDR3 length: 12 amino acids. DNA for the CDR3: TGTGCCAGCAGTTTGCTAAGAGAGACCCAGTACTTC. It yields the protein CASSLLRETQYF.

The V call is TRBV7-3, the J call TRBJ1-2; D gene unclear. The CDR3 has 14 amino acids. Trimming shortened V by 3 bases and J by 8 bases, and 16 bases separated the two germline ends. CDR1 and CDR2 (germline): SGHTA, FQGTGA. CDR3 nucleotide sequence: TGTGCCAGCAGCTTCGGTTCAGGCCCGAGCGGCTACACCTTC. It codes for CASSFGSGPSGYTF.

This clonotype appeared many times. V gene TRBV7-9 combines with J gene TRBJ2-1; D uncertain. CDR3 length: 11 residues. Trimming left V 8 bases short and J 10 bases short, with 12 bases between. The germline V gene has CDR1 SEHNR and CDR2 FQNEAQ (reference sequence). CDR3 protein: CASGLGSEQFF. CDR3 DNA sequence: TGTGCCAGCGGGTTAGGTAGCGAGCAGTTCTTC. The whole variable domain, filled in from reference TRBV7-9 and TRBJ2-1, reads DTGVSQNPRHKITKRGQNVTFRCDPISEHNRLYWYRQTLGQGPEFLTYFQNEAQLEKSRLLSDRFSAERPKGSFSTLEIQRTEQGDSAMYLCASGLGSEQFFGPGTRLTVL.

This clonotype was detected a few times. V usage is TRBV6-2 or TRBV6-3 and J usage is TRBJ2-3; no definite D call. Germline CDR1 and CDR2: MNHEY and SVGEGT. The CDR3 loop spans 14 amino acids. V shed 0 bases and J shed 2 bases, with 6 bases lying between them. The CDR3 protein is CASSYSPNTDTQYF. The CDR3 coding sequence is TGTGCCAGCAGTTACTCGCCAAACACAGATACGCAGTATTTT.

In DNA, the CDR3 is TGTGCCAGCAGTTCGACAGGGGCCCAGCCCCAGCATTTT. Translation gives CASSSTGAQPQHF. The rearrangement uses TRBV27 and TRBJ1-5, with 8 bases lining up with TRBD1. J lost 7 bases, V lost 4 bases, and 3 bases had no gene match. Looked up from germline, CDR1 is MNHEY and CDR2 is SMNVEV (reference sequence). The CDR3 is made up of 13 amino acids.

The rearrangement joins TRBV28 to TRBJ2-7; D is perhaps TRBD1 (6 bases). The CDR3 is made up of 15 amino acids. Germline CDR1 MDHEN, CDR2 SYDVKM. With 1 base removed from V and 2 bases from J, the gap between germline ends came to 12 bases. The CDR3 region is CASSLLAGATYEQYF. The CDR3 DNA reads TGTGCCAGCAGTTTATTAGCAGGGGCCACCTACGAGCAGTACTTC.

A few counts support this clonotype. This chain uses TRBV5-1 with TRBJ1-1, with D tentatively TRBD1 (6 bases). Germline V CDR1 and CDR2: SGHRS, YFSETQ. The CDR3 consists of 16 residues. The V end lost 6 bases, the J end lost 4 bases, and 22 bases lay between the germline ends. In DNA, the CDR3 is TGCGCCAGCAACACCAAGTTGGGCACGGGGGCCACTGAAGCTTTCTTT. Its translation: CASNTKLGTGATEAFF.

The CDR3 spells CASSPTGFNQPQHF. The CDR3 nucleotides read TGTGCCAGCAGCCCAACAGGGTTCAATCAGCCCCAGCATTTT. The J gene is TRBJ1-5, the V gene TRBV7-2; the D gene is possibly TRBD1 (6 bases). The germline V and J ends were trimmed by 5 bases and 3 bases, with 11 bases remaining between them. The CDR3 totals 14 residues. CDR1 is SGHTA and CDR2 is FQGNSA in the germline V gene.

This clonotype was counted many times. The chain carries TRBV10-3 and TRBJ2-2; D remains unclear. This CDR3 region has 12 residues. V lost 11 bases, J lost 5 bases, and 12 bases lay in between. The V gene's germline CDR1 is ENHRY and CDR2 SYGVKD. CDR3 loop: CAVNGPTGELFF. DNA for the CDR3: TGTGCCGTAAACGGTCCGACCGGGGAGCTGTTTTTT.